This TCR beta chain was captured by sequencing in a study of cytomegalovirus exposure and HLA in healthy donors. Study-level results: In an earlier analysis, productive rearrangement rates for most beta V segments clustered near 87% or 30%. Most sequenced TCRs were rare (though some public TCRs occurred in many donors).

The PCR was carried out with 60 Vbeta primers and 13 Jbeta primers. Sequencing used immunoSEQ multiplex PCR; TCRdb keeps in-frame clones, though not all of them. The sample gives around 130,000 clones, roughly four fifths of which show up once; around 5.5% is in the top ten. The junction had 7 bases not matched to a gene; V was cut back by 6 bases and J by 0 bases. Germline V gene sequence: CDR1 MNHEY, CDR2 SVGAGI. The CDR3 totals 15 residues. Concerning this clone itself: Antigen unknown.

The genes are TRBV6-5 and TRBJ1-2; 7 bases are shared with TRBD1. This clonotype was obtained from a woman between 45 and 60 years old in good health and CMV-seropositive. The sample comprised PBMCs. In DNA form, the CDR3 reads TGTGCCAGCAGAACTACAGGGGTAGCTAACTATGGCTACACCTTC. This encodes CASRTTGVANYGYTF.